Presented here are 7 T cell receptor beta chains from one specimen sequenced in a study of response to subunit inactivated influenza vaccine. Each CDR3 protein gets one entry after TCRdb re-called the RT-PCR reads with MiXCR. In the table there are 530,000 or so distinct CDR3 sequences, 25% of which are singletons. The sample consisted of CD4+ T cells sorted from PBMCs, taken around 5 days after vaccination. The receptors were gathered from a man in his fifties who received an inactivated influenza vaccine.

The table lists this clonotype with a few counts. This CDR3 is CASSMGTGGNEQFF. Written as DNA, the CDR3 is TGTGCCAGTAGTATGGGGACAGGGGGCAATGAGCAGTTCTTC. The genes are TRBV19 and TRBJ2-1, with 11 positions matching TRBD1. This CDR3 has 14 amino acids. Germline V gene sequence: CDR1 LNHDA, CDR2 SQIVND (reference sequence). V trimming: 3 bases; J trimming: 6 bases; junction bases outside the gene matches: 1.

This clonotype showed up just a few times. This chain joins TRBV12-3 or TRBV12-4 and TRBJ2-1; 10 bases map to TRBD1. CDR3 length: 15 residues. V shed 9 bases and J 4 bases; nucleotides not matched to a gene: 9. As DNA, the CDR3 is TGTGCCAGTAGAACCGGGACAGGGGATTACAATGAGCAGTTCTTC. Its protein is CASRTGTGDYNEQFF.

A remark on this clonotype: The junction departs from germline at one end; a sequencing error may be responsible. The V gene is TRBV20-1, the J gene TRBJ2-1; TRBD2 matches 9 bases. The CDR3 totals 15 residues. Germline CDR1 and CDR2: DFQATT and SNEGSKA (reference sequence). CDR3 sequence: CSSSAGGWKDNEQFF. The DNA for the CDR3 is TGCAGTTCTAGTGCGGGAGGGTGGAAGGACAATGAGCAGTTCTTC.

In its sample, this clonotype was seen a few times. Its ends do not fully match the called genes, so a read error is possible. The V gene is TRBV5-1, the J gene TRBJ2-2, with a weak D call TRBD2 (5 bases). In germline, CDR1 is SGHRS, CDR2 YFSETQ. The CDR3 is 15 residues long. CDR3 in amino acids: CASRLGVGDTGELFF. In nucleotides, the CDR3 is TGCGCCAGCAGATTGGGAGTTGGGGACACCGGGGAGCTGTTTTTT. The entire variable domain, with the rest obtained from reference TRBV5-1 and TRBJ2-2, is as follows: KAGVTQTPRYLIKTRGQQVTLSCSPISGHRSVSWYQQTPGQGLQFLFEYFSETQRNKGNFPGRFSGRQFSNSRSEMNVSTLELGDSALYLCASRLGVGDTGELFFGEGSRLTVL.

This clonotype was found a few times. The chain employs TRBV7-2 and TRBJ1-3; D may be TRBD1 (5 bases). Germline-derived CDR1 and CDR2 are SGHTA and FQGNSA. The CDR3 sequence is 14 residues long. Trimming took 3 bases from V and 3 from J, leaving 9 bases between them. The CDR3 spells CASSFGDLGNTIYF. The CDR3 DNA sequence: TGTGCCAGCAGCTTTGGGGACCTTGGAAACACCATATATTTT. Using reference TRBV7-2 and TRBJ1-3 for the parts outside the CDR3, the full variable domain is GAGVSQSPSNKVTEKGKDVELRCDPISGHTALYWYRQSLGQGLEFLIYFQGNSAPDKSGLPSDRFSAERTGGSVSTLTIQRTQQEDSAVYLCASSFGDLGNTIYFGEGSWLTVV.

J is TRBJ2-2 and V is TRBV12-3 or TRBV12-4, with 9 positions matching TRBD2. This CDR3 spans 15 amino acids. V dropped 8 bases and J dropped 6; count of bases not matched to a gene: 10. The CDR3 sequence is CASGFFTSGSGELFF. The CDR3 coding sequence is TGTGCCAGCGGATTTTTTACTAGCGGGTCCGGGGAGCTGTTTTTT.

This clonotype appeared many times. The chain couples TRBV24-1 to TRBJ2-5, with 7 bases aligning to TRBD1. After removal of 6 bases from V and 2 bases from J, the junction contained 2 bases not matched to a gene. Germline V lookup: CDR1 KGHDR, CDR2 SFDVKD. The CDR3 covers 13 residues. This CDR3 reads CATSRDRQETQYF. Here the CDR3 DNA reads TGTGCCACCAGTCGGGACAGACAAGAGACCCAGTACTTC.